This T cell receptor beta chain originates from a study of T-cell memory formation after mild COVID-19. TCRdb analysed the 5' RACE reads with MiXCR anew, one entry per CDR3 protein. The data contain 250,000 to 350,000 distinct CDR3 sequences, just under 20% of them singletons. Germline loops: CDR1 SGHTA, CDR2 FQGNSA. CDR3 size: 14 residues. V dropped 3 bases and J dropped 6 bases, with 15 bases sitting between them. This receptor was taken from a man aged 18 to 30 who had mild COVID-19 (a few samples of this study predate the infection). Cell type and time point are not known. This sequence joins TRBV7-2 and TRBJ2-7; D not resolved. Sequencing was performed on PBMCs or a T cell subset sorted from them (not recorded which). This CDR3 is CASSLSGVAGEQYF. CDR3 nucleotides: TGTGCCAGCAGCTTGTCTGGGGTTGCTGGCGAGCAGTACTTC.